The next 8 T cell receptor beta chains were all read from a single sample in a study of control samples from healthy donors and cancer patients. Here immunoSEQ multiplex PCR was the method, and the copy in TCRdb shows in-frame clones only, minus some. The sample yields 150,000 or so clones, over 90% seen once. The material sequenced was blood. These receptors all stem from a man aged 50 to 59 in good health.

The V and J genes are TRBV29-1 and TRBJ1-1, with 7 nucleotides matching TRBD1. Germline CDR1 is SQVTM and CDR2 is ANQGSEA. Trimming at V came to 5 bases and at J to 4 bases, leaving 7 bases not matched to a gene. The CDR3 has 13 residues. CDR3: CSVFRGSGTEAFF. CDR3 in DNA: TGCAGCGTTTTCAGGGGGTCGGGCACTGAAGCTTTCTTT. The entire variable domain, with the rest obtained from reference TRBV29-1 and TRBJ1-1, is as follows: SAVISQKPSRDICQRGTSLTIQCQVDSQVTMMFWYRQQPGQSLTLIATANQGSEATYESGFVIDKFPISRPNLTFSTLTVSNMSPEDSSIYLCSVFRGSGTEAFFGQGTRLTVV.

This rearrangement joins TRBV5-1 to TRBJ1-1; possible D gene TRBD1, 5 bases. The CDR3 has 16 amino acids. Per the germline V gene, CDR1 is SGHRS and CDR2 is YFSETQ. With 0 bases removed from V and 1 base from J, the gap between germline ends came to 13 bases. This chain's CDR3 is CASSLDPGSRNTEAFF. For the CDR3, the DNA is TGCGCCAGCAGCTTGGATCCAGGGAGTAGGAACACTGAAGCTTTCTTT.

The gene calls are TRBV28 and TRBJ1-4; D not resolved. Germline CDR1 MDHEN, CDR2 SYDVKM. V lost 8 bases and J lost 8, with 21 bases in between. This CDR3 contains 15 residues. The CDR3 sequence: CASYGLSGRREKLFF. The CDR3 bases are TGTGCCAGCTACGGTTTGTCGGGCCGCAGGGAAAAACTGTTTTTT.

This clone appeared once. CDR3 region: CASSGILTGELFF. The CDR3 DNA sequence: TGCGCCAGCAGCGGAATCCTCACCGGGGAGCTGTTTTTT. The chain carries TRBV5-1 and TRBJ2-2; D not certain. V lost 4 bases, J lost 4 bases, and 8 bases lay in between. Germline V gives CDR1 SGHRS, CDR2 YFSETQ. This CDR3 region has 13 residues.

V is TRBV15 and J is TRBJ2-7, with a possible D match to TRBD1 (5 bases). CDR1 is LNHNV and CDR2 is YYDKDF in the germline V gene (reference sequence). CDR3 length equals 14 residues. V dropped 0 bases and J dropped 6 bases, with 12 bases sitting between them. The CDR3 spells CATSRDARAIEQYF. CDR3 coding DNA: TGTGCCACCAGCAGAGATGCCAGGGCTATCGAGCAGTACTTC.

V and J are TRBV10-3 and TRBJ2-7; TRBD1 agrees at 9 bases. This CDR3 is built from 15 residues. The germline V gene has CDR1 ENHRY and CDR2 SYGVKD. The junction had 4 bases not matched to a gene; V was cut back by 4 bases and J by 0 bases. The CDR3 DNA reads TGTGCCATCAGTGGGGGACAGGGCCTCTCCTACGAGCAGTACTTC. Translated: CAISGGQGLSYEQYF.

As for this clone: Other nucleotide sequences from this sample produce the same CDR3. CDR3: CASSRDRATGELFF. Here the CDR3 DNA reads TGCGCCAGCAGCCGGGACAGGGCCACCGGGGAGCTGTTTTTT. The gene calls are TRBV4-1 and TRBJ2-2; 9 nucleotides align to TRBD1. The CDR3 has 14 amino acids. Looked up from germline, CDR1 is MGHRA and CDR2 is YSYEKL. V was clipped by 4 bases and J by 4 bases; unmatched bases: 1.

The chain employs TRBV20-1 and TRBJ2-5; maybe TRBD2 (6 bases). The V end was cut by 3 bases, the J end by 5 bases, with 16 bases between. The germline V gene encodes CDR1 DFQATT and CDR2 SNEGSKA (reference sequence). The CDR3 runs 14 residues. Written as DNA, the CDR3 is TGCAGTGCTAGTAGGGCAGGGAGGACGGAGACCCAGTACTTC. Its protein is CSASRAGRTETQYF.